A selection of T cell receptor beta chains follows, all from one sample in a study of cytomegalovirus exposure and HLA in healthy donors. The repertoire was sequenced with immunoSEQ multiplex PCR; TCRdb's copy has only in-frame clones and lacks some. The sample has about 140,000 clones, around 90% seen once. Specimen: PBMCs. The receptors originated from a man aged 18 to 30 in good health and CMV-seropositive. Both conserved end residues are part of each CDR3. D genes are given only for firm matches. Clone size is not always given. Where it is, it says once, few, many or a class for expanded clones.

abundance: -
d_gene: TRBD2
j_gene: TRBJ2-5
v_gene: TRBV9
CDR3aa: CASSAPGLAGGQETQYF
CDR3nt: TGTGCCAGCAGCGCCCCTGGACTAGCGGGGGGGCAAGAGACCCAGTACTTC

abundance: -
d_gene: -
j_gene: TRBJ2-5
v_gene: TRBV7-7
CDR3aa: CASSSNPGGYQETQYF
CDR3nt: TGTGCCAGCAGCTCCAACCCGGGCGGGTACCAAGAGACCCAGTACTTC

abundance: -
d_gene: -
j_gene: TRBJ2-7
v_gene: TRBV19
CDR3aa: CASSIGTRGYEQYF
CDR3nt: TGTGCCAGTAGTATCGGGACTCGGGGGTACGAGCAGTACTTC

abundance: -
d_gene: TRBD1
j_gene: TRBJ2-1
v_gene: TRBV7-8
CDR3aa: CASSLVGTGAYNEQFF
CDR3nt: TGTGCCAGCAGCTTAGTCGGGACAGGAGCTTACAATGAGCAGTTCTTC

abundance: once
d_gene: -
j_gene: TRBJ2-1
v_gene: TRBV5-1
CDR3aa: CASSFTTNSNEQFF
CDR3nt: TGCGCCAGCAGCTTTACTACTAATTCAAATGAGCAGTTCTTC

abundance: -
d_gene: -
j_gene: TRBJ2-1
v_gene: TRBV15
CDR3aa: CATSRERRAMDNEQFF
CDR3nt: TGTGCCACCAGCAGAGAGAGGAGGGCTATGGACAATGAGCAGTTCTTC

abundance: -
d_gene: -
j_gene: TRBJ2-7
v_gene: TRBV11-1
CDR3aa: CASSSPRVTYEQYF
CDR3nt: TGTGCCAGCAGCTCCCCCCGGGTAACCTACGAGCAGTACTTC

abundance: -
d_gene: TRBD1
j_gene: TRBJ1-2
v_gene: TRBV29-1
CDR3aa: CSVTGTGGRSVRGYTF
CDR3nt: TGCAGCGTTACTGGGACAGGGGGCCGTTCTGTCCGTGGCTACACCTTC

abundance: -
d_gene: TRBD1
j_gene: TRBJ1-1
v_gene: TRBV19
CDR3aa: CASSMKGAQAFF
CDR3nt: TGTGCCAGTAGTATGAAGGGGGCGCAGGCTTTCTTT

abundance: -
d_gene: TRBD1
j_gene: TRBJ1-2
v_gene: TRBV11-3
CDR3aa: CASSRGQGTDYGYTF
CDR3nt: TGTGCCAGCAGCCGCGGACAGGGGACTGACTATGGCTACACCTTC

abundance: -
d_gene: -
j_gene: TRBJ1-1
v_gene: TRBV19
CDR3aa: CASSPRTVLGNTEAFF
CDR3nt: TGTGCCAGTAGTCCGCGGACAGTCCTAGGGAACACTGAAGCTTTCTTT

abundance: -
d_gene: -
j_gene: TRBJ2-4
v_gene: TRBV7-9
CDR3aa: CASTRGRGPAKNIQYF
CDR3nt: TGTGCCAGCACCAGGGGCAGGGGTCCGGCCAAAAACATTCAGTACTTC

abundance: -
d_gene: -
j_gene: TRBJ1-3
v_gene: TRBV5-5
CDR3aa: CASSVSNTIYF
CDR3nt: TGTGCCAGCAGCGTCTCAAACACCATATATTTT

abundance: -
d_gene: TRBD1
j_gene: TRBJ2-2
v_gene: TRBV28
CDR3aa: CASSPGQGGRELFF
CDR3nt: TGTGCCAGCAGTCCGGGACAAGGGGGCCGGGAGCTGTTTTTT

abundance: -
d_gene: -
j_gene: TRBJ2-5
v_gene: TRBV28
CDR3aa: CASSSGIGSETQYF
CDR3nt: TGTGCCAGCAGTTCGGGGATTGGGAGTGAGACCCAGTACTTC

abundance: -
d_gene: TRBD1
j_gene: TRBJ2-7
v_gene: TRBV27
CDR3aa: CASSLEGTGDYEQYF
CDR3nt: TGTGCCAGCAGTTTGGAGGGGACAGGGGACTACGAGCAGTACTTC